This entry lists 17 T cell receptor beta chains sequenced from one sample in a study of blood T cell repertoires in COVID-19. The repertoire was sequenced with immunoSEQ multiplex PCR; TCRdb's copy has only in-frame clones and lacks some. The sample shows about 81,000 clones, approximately 84% of them seen only once. The material sequenced was peripheral blood. The receptors derive from a human donor in a cohort sampled during active COVID-19.

The chain recombines TRBV10-3 with TRBJ2-1; 7 bases align to TRBD2. Trimming cost V 7 bases and J 4 bases; bases outside gene matches: 4. Germline lookup yields CDR1 ENHRY and CDR2 SYGVKD. The CDR3 is made up of 13 amino acids. The CDR3 DNA is TGTGCCATCAAAAGCGGGGAGTACAATGAGCAGTTCTTC. This encodes CAIKSGEYNEQFF.

V is TRBV12-5 and J is TRBJ1-3; D is possibly TRBD1 (6 bases). Per the germline V gene, CDR1 is LGHNT and CDR2 is FRNRAP. The CDR3 is 14 amino acids. Trimming shortened V by 4 bases and J by 1 base, and 8 bases separated the two germline ends. The CDR3 region is CASGYRASGNTIYF. For the CDR3, the DNA is TGTGCTAGTGGTTACAGGGCGTCTGGAAACACCATATATTTT.

The chain has TRBV27 and TRBJ1-4; 8 bases align to TRBD1. Germline assignment: CDR1 MNHEY and CDR2 SMNVEV (reference sequence). V shed 5 bases and J 5 bases; nucleotides not matched to a gene: 10. This CDR3 spans 16 amino acids. The CDR3 loop is CASSVTRQGPNEKLFF. Here the CDR3 DNA reads TGTGCCAGCAGTGTGACCAGACAGGGGCCCAATGAAAAACTGTTTTTT.

The CDR3 DNA reads TGTGCCAGCAGCCACACTGACAGAAGGGGCACTGAAGCTTTCTTT. Its translation: CASSHTDRRGTEAFF. The chain links TRBV11-2 to TRBJ1-1; D possibly corresponds to TRBD1 (5 bases). The length of the CDR3 is 15 residues. V lost 5 bases to trimming and J lost 4 bases, with 17 bases between them. Germline V gene data show CDR1 as SGHAT and CDR2 as FQNNGV.

The V and J genes are TRBV3-1 (or the pseudogene TRBV3-2) and TRBJ1-6; tentatively, D is TRBD1 (5 bases). Germline CDR1 LGHDT, CDR2 YNNKEL (reference sequence). Trimming shortened V by 1 base and J by 4 bases, and 11 bases separated the two germline ends. The CDR3 runs to 16 residues. CDR3 sequence: CASSQAGGGYNSPLHF. The CDR3 nucleotides are TGTGCCAGCAGCCAAGCGGGGGGAGGGTATAATTCACCCCTCCACTTT.

The chain recombines TRBV28 with TRBJ2-7; 7 bases are shared with TRBD2. CDR3 size: 14 residues. After removal of 8 bases from V and 3 bases from J, the junction contained 10 bases not matched to a gene. Germline V gene sequence: CDR1 MDHEN, CDR2 SYDVKM. The CDR3 region is CASFPSLAVYEQYF. For the CDR3, the DNA is TGTGCCAGCTTCCCATCGCTAGCGGTCTACGAGCAGTACTTC.

V and J are TRBV5-6 and TRBJ2-6, with D possibly TRBD1 on 6 matching bases. The germline V gene encodes CDR1 SGHDT and CDR2 YYEEEE. Trimming left V 1 base short and J 2 bases short, with 7 bases between. The CDR3 covers 15 residues. The CDR3 reads CASSLQGPGANVLTF. The CDR3 nucleotides read TGTGCCAGCAGCTTGCAGGGGCCTGGGGCCAACGTCCTGACTTTC.

J is TRBJ2-7 and V is TRBV14, with TRBD1 identical over 8 bases. This CDR3 has 14 residues. J was trimmed by 4 bases and V by 3 bases; bases with no gene match: 5. The germline V gene has CDR1 SGHDN and CDR2 FVKESK. For the CDR3, the DNA is TGTGCCAGCAGCCACCTGGACAGGGAGTACGAGCAGTACTTC. Translating gives CASSHLDREYEQYF.

J is TRBJ1-4 and V is TRBV2; 8 bases align to TRBD1. The germline V gene encodes CDR1 SNHLY and CDR2 FYNNEI. The junction had 17 bases not matched to a gene; V was cut back by 6 bases and J by 8 bases. The CDR3 consists of 17 residues. DNA for the CDR3: TGTGCCAGCAGCGTCCCCGGGAGGACAGGGTTAAGGGAAAAACTGTTTTTT. It specifies CASSVPGRTGLREKLFF. Full variable domain (outside the CDR3, taken from reference TRBV2 and TRBJ1-4): EPEVTQTPSHQVTQMGQEVILRCVPISNHLYFYWYRQILGQKVEFLVSFYNNEISEKSEIFDDQFSVERPDGSNFTLKIRSTKLEDSAMYFCASSVPGRTGLREKLFFGSGTQLSVL.

This rearrangement joins TRBV15 to TRBJ1-1, with unresolved D. Germline V gene sequence: CDR1 LNHNV, CDR2 YYDKDF (reference sequence). The CDR3 is 17 amino acids. Trimming left V 0 bases short and J 3 bases short, with 17 bases between. The CDR3 loop is CATSRDSWSGRYTEAFF. DNA of the CDR3: TGTGCCACCAGCAGAGATAGTTGGTCAGGTCGTTACACTGAAGCTTTCTTT.

As to this clone: The identical CDR3 is also encoded by other nucleotide sequences in the sample. The V gene is TRBV7-3, the J gene TRBJ2-1; D unresolved. Trimming took 0 bases from V and 0 from J, leaving 9 bases between them. The CDR3 runs 16 residues. Germline CDR1 reads SGHTA; CDR2 reads FQGTGA. CDR3 sequence (DNA): TGTGCCAGCAGCTTAACCTCTTCCAGCTCCTACAATGAGCAGTTCTTC. This sequence encodes CASSLTSSSSYNEQFF.

The sample holds one count of this clone. This chain uses TRBV24-1 with TRBJ2-3; 8 nucleotides match TRBD1. The CDR3 runs to 17 residues. The germline V gene encodes CDR1 KGHDR and CDR2 SFDVKD. Unmatched junction bases numbered 6, after V lost 2 bases and J lost 0 bases. The CDR3, as DNA: TGTGCCACCAGTGATTCCGGACAGGGTCATAGCACAGATACGCAGTATTTT. Its translation: CATSDSGQGHSTDTQYF.

This clone was observed a few times. The chain combines TRBV5-8 with TRBJ1-2, with a weak D call TRBD1 (6 bases). CDR3 length: 15 residues. Trimming took off 7 bases at V and 5 bases at J, with 21 bases between the two ends. Germline loops: CDR1 SGHTS, CDR2 YDEGEE. The CDR3 region has the DNA TGTGCCAGCGCGAAAGTCCGACAGGTTAATTATGGCTACACCTTC. Translating gives CASAKVRQVNYGYTF.

This rearrangement joins TRBV14 to TRBJ2-5, with 11 nucleotides matching TRBD2. Germline values: CDR1 SGHDN, CDR2 FVKESK. The CDR3 length is 17 residues. The J segment lost 4 bases and the V segment lost 0 bases, leaving 7 bases of the junction unmatched. CDR3 sequence (DNA): TGTGCCAGCAGCCAAGATCGAGGACTAGCGGGCGGAGAGACCCAGTACTTC. This encodes CASSQDRGLAGGETQYF.

V and J are TRBV18 and TRBJ1-4, with D perhaps TRBD1 (6 bases). Per germline, CDR1 KGHSH and CDR2 LQKENI. This CDR3 spans 14 amino acids. V was shortened by 1 base and J by 7 bases, with 10 bases between the two germline ends. The CDR3 nucleotides read TGTGCCAGCTCACCACGGGGAGGGGGTGAAAAACTGTTTTTT. Encoded protein: CASSPRGGGEKLFF.

The chain uses TRBV7-9 and TRBJ2-7; TRBD1 might be the D (6 bases). Germline CDR1 and CDR2: SEHNR and FQNEAQ (reference sequence). V was shortened by 3 bases and J by 3 bases, with 12 bases between the two germline ends. This CDR3 is 14 amino acids long. The CDR3 is CASSFDRTSYEQYF. Here the CDR3 DNA reads TGTGCCAGCAGCTTCGACAGGACCAGCTACGAGCAGTACTTC.

This chain joins TRBV19 and TRBJ1-5; 9 bases are shared with TRBD1. Germline CDR1 and CDR2: LNHDA and SQIVND (reference sequence). There are 17 residues in the CDR3. V lost 5 bases to trimming and J lost 2 bases; unmatched junction nucleotides: 10. For the CDR3, the DNA is TGTGCCAGTAGTCCCCTGGGACAGGGCAGGGGCAATCAGCCCCAGCATTTT. Protein sequence: CASSPLGQGRGNQPQHF.